This TCR beta chain was identified during a study of T cell responses to AZD1222 COVID-19 vaccine. General study findings and limits: Receipt of two AZD1222 doses was followed by a rise in Spike-specific TCR breadth and depth. No day 14 peak samples; only post-peak repertoires were characterized.

The analysis combined second doses at about 4 or about 12 weeks. Germline CDR1 is MNHEY and CDR2 is SVGEGT. The CDR3 consists of 14 residues. V was shortened by 4 bases and J by 5 bases, with 13 bases between the two germline ends. Worth noting for this clone: Its antigen is not identified.

Assay: immunoSEQ multiplex PCR; the TCRdb copy retains only in-frame clones and omits some. The sample yields under 200,000 clones, around 92% seen once. This sequence joins TRBV6-2 or TRBV6-3 and TRBJ2-3; D is undetermined. Source: peripheral blood, taken 28 days after the second AZD1222 dose. The sequence was collected from an adult who received the AZD1222 COVID-19 vaccine. CDR3 in amino acids: CASSSDWLGDTQYF. DNA for the CDR3: TGTGCCAGCAGTTCCGACTGGTTGGGAGATACGCAGTATTTT.